The 5 T cell receptor beta chains reported below all come from one sample, sequenced in a study of PD-1 blockade in classical Hodgkin lymphoma. Every patient had relapsed following autologous stem cell transplantation, and cohorts differed in brentuximab vedotin exposure. From thawed PBMCs, CD8+ T cells were isolated by magnetic negative selection. Using immunoSEQ multiplex PCR, the repertoire was profiled, and TCRdb retains in-frame clones only, with some absent. The sample shows approximately 4,200 clones, 77% of them seen only once. The source material was CD8+ T cells from blood, sampled at baseline. The receptors originated from a human donor with classical Hodgkin lymphoma.

V and J are TRBV11-2 and TRBJ2-5; D assignment may be TRBD1 or TRBD2 (5 bases each). V was clipped by 0 bases and J by 5 bases, with 13 bases between them. CDR1 is SGHAT and CDR2 is FQNNGV in the germline V gene. CDR3 size: 15 residues. The DNA for the CDR3 is TGTGCCAGCAGCTTAGAGGGGCGGGCGTGGGAGACCCAGTACTTC. Residues: CASSLEGRAWETQYF.

In DNA, the CDR3 is TGTGCCAGCAAACGGGGCAATCAGCCCCAGCATTTT. This sequence encodes CASKRGNQPQHF. J is TRBJ1-5 and V is TRBV28; no clear D gene. The germline V gene encodes CDR1 MDHEN and CDR2 SYDVKM. Trimming took 7 bases from V and 2 from J, leaving 6 bases between them. CDR3 length: 12 residues.

The chain couples TRBV7-9 to TRBJ2-5; no clear D gene. Germline V CDR1 and CDR2: SEHNR, FQNEAQ (reference sequence). This CDR3 contains 14 residues. The V end was cut by 1 base, the J end by 0 bases, with 6 bases between. In DNA form, the CDR3 reads TGTGCCAGCAGCTTAGACTTGAACCAAGAGACCCAGTACTTC. Protein product: CASSLDLNQETQYF.

The rearrangement uses TRBV5-5 and TRBJ2-2; the match to TRBD1 covers 8 bases. V lost 0 bases and J lost 2; bases outside the gene matches: 3. CDR3 size: 16 residues. Germline V CDR1 and CDR2: SGHKS, YYEKEE (reference sequence). CDR3 nucleotide sequence: TGTGCCAGCAGCTTGGGCAGGGGGCGTAACACCGGGGAGCTGTTTTTT. Its translation is CASSLGRGRNTGELFF.

DNA of the CDR3: TGTGCCAGCAGCGTCCGGGACAGTTGGACTGGGCAGTTCTTC. It yields the protein CASSVRDSWTGQFF. This chain links TRBV9 with TRBJ2-1, with 7 bases fitting TRBD1. This CDR3 has 14 amino acids. Unmatched junction bases numbered 11, after V lost 2 bases and J lost 12 bases. Germline CDR1 SGDLS, CDR2 YYNGEE.